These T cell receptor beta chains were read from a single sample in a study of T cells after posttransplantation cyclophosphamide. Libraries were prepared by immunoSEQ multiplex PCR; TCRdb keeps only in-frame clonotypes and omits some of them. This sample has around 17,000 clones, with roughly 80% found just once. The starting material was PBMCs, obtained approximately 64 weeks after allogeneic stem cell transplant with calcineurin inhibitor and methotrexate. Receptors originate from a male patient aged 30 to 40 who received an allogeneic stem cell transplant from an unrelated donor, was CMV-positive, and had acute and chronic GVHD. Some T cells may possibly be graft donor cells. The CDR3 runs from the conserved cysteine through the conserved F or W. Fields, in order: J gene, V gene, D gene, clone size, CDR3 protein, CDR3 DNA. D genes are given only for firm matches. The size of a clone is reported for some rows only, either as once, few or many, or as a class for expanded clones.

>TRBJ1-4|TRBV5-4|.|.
CASSAGRAAEKLFF
TGTGCCAGCAGCGCCGGCAGGGCGGCTGAAAAACTGTTTTTT
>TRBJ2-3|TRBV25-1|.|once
CASSDRVSTDTQYF
TGTGCCAGCAGTGACAGGGTTTCAACAGATACGCAGTATTTT
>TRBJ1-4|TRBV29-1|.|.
CSVAEQAGDEKLFF
TGCAGCGTTGCCGAACAGGCGGGGGATGAAAAACTGTTTTTT
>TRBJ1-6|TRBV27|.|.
CASRGVSYNSPLHF
TGTGCCAGCCGAGGTGTCTCCTATAATTCACCCCTCCACTTT
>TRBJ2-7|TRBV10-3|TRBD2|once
CAIRDRSGSEQYF
TGTGCCATCAGGGATAGGAGCGGGAGCGAGCAGTACTTC
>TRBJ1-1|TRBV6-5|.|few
CASTYSGGNTEAFF
TGTGCCAGCACCTACTCGGGGGGGAACACTGAAGCTTTCTTT
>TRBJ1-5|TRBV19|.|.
CASSLTGRDQPQHF
TGTGCCAGTAGTCTCACAGGGAGGGATCAGCCCCAGCATTTT
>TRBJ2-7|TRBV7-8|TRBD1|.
CASSFFSSGQGSYEQYF
TGTGCCAGCAGCTTTTTTTCCTCGGGACAGGGCTCCTACGAGCAGTACTTC
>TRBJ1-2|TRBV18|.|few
CASSPTANYGYTF
TGTGCCAGCTCACCGACAGCTAACTATGGCTACACCTTC
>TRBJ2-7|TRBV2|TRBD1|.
CASTTGQGVYEQYF
TGTGCCAGCACTACGGGACAGGGTGTGTACGAGCAGTACTTC
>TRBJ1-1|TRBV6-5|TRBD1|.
CASSRQGGNTEAFF
TGTGCCAGCAGTCGTCAGGGGGGGAACACTGAAGCTTTCTTT
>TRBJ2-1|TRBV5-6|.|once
CASSLPGGHEQFF
TGTGCCAGCAGCTTGCCAGGGGGGCATGAGCAGTTCTTC
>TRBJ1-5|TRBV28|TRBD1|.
CASSRQGAGNQPQHF
TGTGCCAGCAGCAGACAGGGGGCGGGAAATCAGCCCCAGCATTTT
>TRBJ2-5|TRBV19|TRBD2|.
CASSNLAGAGGETQYF
TGTGCCAGTAGTAACTTAGCGGGGGCCGGGGGAGAGACCCAGTACTTC
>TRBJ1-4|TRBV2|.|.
CASRWWGANEKLFF
TGTGCCAGCAGGTGGTGGGGCGCCAATGAAAAACTGTTTTTT
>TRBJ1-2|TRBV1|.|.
CTSSPIPGRNYGYTF
TGCACCAGCAGCCCCATCCCGGGTCGTAACTATGGCTACACCTTC
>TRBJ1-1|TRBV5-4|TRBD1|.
CASSSGQGVYTEAFF
TGTGCCAGCAGCTCAGGACAGGGCGTGTACACTGAAGCTTTCTTT
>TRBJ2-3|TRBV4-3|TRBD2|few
CASSPTSGRATDTQYF
TGCGCCAGCAGCCCGACTAGCGGGAGGGCCACAGATACGCAGTATTTT
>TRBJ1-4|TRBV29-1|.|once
CSVAGGEDEKLFF
TGCAGCGTTGCGGGAGGGGAAGATGAAAAACTGTTTTTT
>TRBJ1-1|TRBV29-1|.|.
CSAARARNTEAFF
TGCAGCGCCGCCAGGGCGAGGAACACTGAAGCTTTCTTT
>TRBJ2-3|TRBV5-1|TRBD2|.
CASSLAAQRGNRDTQYF
TGCGCCAGCAGCTTGGCCGCCCAGCGGGGGAACCGGGATACGCAGTATTTT
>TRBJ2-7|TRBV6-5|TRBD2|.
CASRPLAGASYEQYF
TGTGCCAGCAGACCTCTAGCGGGGGCCTCCTACGAGCAGTACTTC
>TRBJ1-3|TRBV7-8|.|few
CASSSQAPGAGNTIYF
TGTGCCAGCAGCTCCCAGGCTCCGGGGGCTGGAAACACCATATATTTT
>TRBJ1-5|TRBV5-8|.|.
CASSEGDYQPQHF
TGTGCCAGCAGCGAGGGAGATTATCAGCCCCAGCATTTT
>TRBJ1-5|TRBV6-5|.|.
CASRPADSYQPQHF
TGTGCCAGCAGACCGGCCGACTCTTACCAGCCCCAGCATTTT
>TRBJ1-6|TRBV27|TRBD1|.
CASSRDRNNSPLHF
TGTGCCAGCAGTCGGGACAGAAATAATTCACCCCTCCACTTT